A single sample gave rise to the 28 T cell receptor beta chains below, sequenced in a study of T cells in Graves' hyperthyroidism and ophthalmopathy. The TCR beta CDR3 regions underwent amplification using RNA transcripts as the source. A first-round RT-PCR of the TCR CDR3 used the HTBI primer set. TCRdb reanalysed the multiplex PCR reads using MiXCR and keeps one entry per CDR3 protein. The profile shows about 360,000 distinct CDR3 sequences, roughly 13% of them singletons. Material for sequencing was blood. Every receptor here comes from a woman aged 18-29 years with Graves' hyperthyroidism.

This clonotype has ten or more counts. The V gene is TRBV19, the J gene TRBJ1-1; possibly TRBD1 for D (5 bases). The V end lost 5 bases, the J end lost 4 bases, and 23 bases lay between the germline ends. The CDR3 sequence is 17 residues long. In germline, CDR1 is LNHDA, CDR2 SQIVND (reference sequence). CDR3 protein: CASSSTRGRVWGTEAFF. The DNA for the CDR3 is TGTGCCAGTAGTTCCACCCGGGGCAGGGTCTGGGGCACTGAAGCTTTCTTT.

The gene calls are TRBV14 and TRBJ2-7, with 11 positions matching TRBD2. Trimming removed 0 bases from V and 7 bases from J; junction bases left unmatched: 11. Germline V CDR1 and CDR2: SGHDN, FVKESK. The CDR3 has 17 amino acids. CDR3 loop: CASSQDWVAGGPREQYF. DNA of the CDR3: TGTGCCAGCAGCCAAGATTGGGTAGCGGGAGGGCCGCGGGAGCAGTACTTC. Based on the CDR3 plus reference TRBV14 and TRBJ2-7, the full variable domain is EAGVTQFPSHSVIEKGQTVTLRCDPISGHDNLYWYRRVMGKEIKFLLHFVKESKQDESGMPNNRFLAERTGGTYSTLKVQPAELEDSGVYFCASSQDWVAGGPREQYFGPGTRLTVT.

This clonotype has more than one count but fewer than ten. With a much larger clone just one base away, this may be a read error. The chain has TRBV7-2 and TRBJ1-2; D uncertain. The CDR3 is made up of 17 amino acids. Trimming took off 5 bases at V and 1 base at J, with 20 bases between the two ends. Germline loops: CDR1 SGHTA, CDR2 FQGNSA. As DNA, the CDR3 is TGTGCCAGCAGCCCCCAGGTGGGGTATCAGGTTAACTATGGCTACACCTTC. This gives the protein CASSPQVGYQVNYGYTF.

As regards this clonotype: A read error may produce the germline difference seen at one junction end. V is TRBV4-1 and J is TRBJ2-7; perhaps TRBD2 as D (5 bases). Germline CDR1 MGHRA, CDR2 YSYEKL. The CDR3 spans 17 residues. CDR3 residues: CVSSQDRGLDGPCEQYF. CDR3 nucleotide sequence: TGCGTCAGCAGCCAAGATCGAGGGCTTGATGGCCCTTGCGAGCAGTACTTC.

This clonotype was counted at least ten times. The chain is built from TRBV3-1 and TRBJ1-1; unclear D gene. Trimming cost V 2 bases and J 1 base, with 8 bases left between them. CDR1 LGHDT and CDR2 YNNKEL come from the germline V gene (reference sequence). The CDR3 sequence is 14 residues long. The CDR3, as DNA: TGTGCCAGCAGCCAACCGCGGGAGAACACTGAAGCTTTCTTT. As protein: CASSQPRENTEAFF. Complete variable domain (other parts from reference TRBV3-1 and TRBJ1-1): DTAVSQTPKYLVTQMGNDKSIKCEQNLGHDTMYWYKQDSKKFLKIMFSYNNKELIINETVPNRFSPKSPDKAHLNLHINSLELGDSAVYFCASSQPRENTEAFFGQGTRLTVV.

This clonotype occurred a few times. The V gene is TRBV6-2 or TRBV6-3, the J gene TRBJ2-6; D unresolved. CDR1 is MNHEY and CDR2 is SVGEGT in the germline V gene. V was pared by 8 bases and J by 0 bases, with 8 bases between. This CDR3 contains 14 residues. The CDR3 region is CASSRFSGANVLTF. DNA of the CDR3: TGTGCCAGCTCACGGTTCTCTGGGGCCAACGTCCTGACTTTC.

This rearrangement joins TRBV4-1 to TRBJ1-2; D unclear. CDR1 is MGHRA, CDR2 YSYEKL, per germline. V lost 6 bases to trimming and J lost 4 bases, with 12 bases between them. The CDR3 contains 13 residues. The CDR3 region is CASRSADFYGYTF. The CDR3 DNA reads as TGCGCCAGCAGGTCGGCAGATTTCTATGGCTACACCTTC.

This clonotype has at least ten counts. This chain joins TRBV7-2 and TRBJ1-1; tentative D call: TRBD1 (5 bases). V was shortened by 5 bases and J by 10 bases, with 20 bases between the two germline ends. From germline, CDR1 is SGHTA and CDR2 FQGNSA. The CDR3 is 14 residues long. This chain's CDR3 is CASSGLGGVRGAFF. The CDR3, as DNA: TGTGCCAGCAGCGGTCTGGGGGGGGTACGCGGAGCTTTCTTT.

This clonotype was picked up many times. This chain connects TRBV6-2 or TRBV6-3 to TRBJ1-1, with 7 positions matching TRBD1. This CDR3 has 14 amino acids. Germline V gene data show CDR1 as MNHEY and CDR2 as SVGEGT. V gave up 6 bases and J gave up 11 bases; unmatched junction bases: 15. As DNA, the CDR3 is TGTGCCAGCAGCCGTGACAGGGAAGGACGCTTGGCTTTCTTT. It encodes CASSRDREGRLAFF.

This clonotype was seen ten or more times. The chain recombines TRBV20-1 with TRBJ1-1; D is unresolved. The CDR3 totals 14 residues. V was cut by 3 bases and J by 3 bases, with 14 bases left in between. Germline-derived CDR1 and CDR2 are DFQATT and SNEGSKA (reference sequence). CDR3 sequence (DNA): TGCAGTGCTAGGCGTTGGCGTCTCGACACTGAAGCTTTCTTT. It is translated as CSARRWRLDTEAFF.

This clonotype was counted many times. This rearrangement joins TRBV6-1 to TRBJ2-3; D is perhaps TRBD2 (5 bases). CDR3 length: 14 residues. V dropped 10 bases and J dropped 0 bases, with 14 bases sitting between them. CDR1 and CDR2 (germline): MNHNS, SASEGT. The CDR3: CATAGSSSTDTQYF. DNA of the CDR3: TGTGCCACTGCGGGCTCGAGTAGCACAGATACGCAGTATTTT.

This clonotype was observed at least ten times. The chain links TRBV12-3 or TRBV12-4 to TRBJ1-2, with D unclear. The ends were cut back, 4 bases at V and 10 bases at J, with 10 bases in the middle. The CDR3 covers 11 residues. CDR3 in DNA: TGTGCCAGCAGTTCCGTACCAGACTACACCTTC. It is translated as CASSSVPDYTF.

This clonotype was seen many times. The V call is TRBV5-1, the J call TRBJ1-2, with a tentative D call TRBD1 (5 bases). CDR3 length: 13 amino acids. Germline V gene sequence: CDR1 SGHRS, CDR2 YFSETQ. The ends were cut back, 7 bases at V and 8 bases at J, with 18 bases in the middle. CDR3 sequence (DNA): TGCGCCAGCGCAACCACCCGGGGGGACGGCTACACCTTC. The encoded protein is CASATTRGDGYTF.

The V gene is TRBV12-3 or TRBV12-4, the J gene TRBJ2-2; a weak D match, TRBD1 (5 bases). V gave up 1 base and J gave up 3 bases, with 18 bases separating them. There are 18 residues in the CDR3. DNA of the CDR3: TGTGCCAGCAGTTTAGATCCATATGTACAGGCGGACACCGGGGAGCTGTTTTTT. Translation gives CASSLDPYVQADTGELFF.

In this sample, this clonotype turned up many times. This rearrangement joins TRBV20-1 to TRBJ2-2, with TRBD2 matching over 7 bases. Trimming at V came to 0 bases and at J to 4 bases, leaving 2 bases not matched to a gene. Germline assignment: CDR1 DFQATT and CDR2 SNEGSKA (reference sequence). There are 14 residues in the CDR3. The CDR3: CSARDPGGTGELFF. DNA for the CDR3: TGCAGTGCTAGAGATCCGGGGGGCACCGGGGAGCTGTTTTTT.

This clonotype was observed at least ten times. The genes are TRBV7-9 and TRBJ2-1, with 8 bases identical to TRBD1. From germline, CDR1 is SEHNR and CDR2 FQNEAQ (reference sequence). After removal of 1 base from V and 5 bases from J, the junction contained 10 bases not matched to a gene. The CDR3 is 17 amino acids. Written as DNA, the CDR3 is TGTGCCAGCAGCTTAGGATTTGGACAGGGTTTAAACAATGAGCAGTTCTTC. As protein: CASSLGFGQGLNNEQFF. The variable domain in full, with the rest retrieved from reference TRBV7-9 and TRBJ2-1, is DTGVSQNPRHKITKRGQNVTFRCDPISEHNRLYWYRQTLGQGPEFLTYFQNEAQLEKSRLLSDRFSAERPKGSFSTLEIQRTEQGDSAMYLCASSLGFGQGLNNEQFFGPGTRLTVL.

This clonotype was counted many times. V and J are TRBV7-9 and TRBJ2-5, with 7 bases aligning to TRBD2. The length of the CDR3 is 15 residues. Germline CDR1 and CDR2: SEHNR and FQNEAQ (reference sequence). Losses at the gene ends were 5 bases for V and 4 bases for J; bases not matched to a gene: 10. The CDR3 is CASSTTGTTRETQYF. For the CDR3, the DNA is TGTGCCAGCAGCACCACCGGGACTACAAGAGAGACCCAGTACTTC.

Remarks on this clonotype: This clone may be a read error of a much larger clone one base away. The rearrangement joins TRBV6-1 to TRBJ2-1, with a tentative D call TRBD2 (6 bases). V lost 5 bases, J lost 4 bases, and 18 bases lay in between. Germline V gives CDR1 MNHNS, CDR2 SASEGT. The CDR3 has 16 amino acids. As DNA, the CDR3 is TGTGCCAGCAGTAGAGACGGGAGATTCTTTTACAATGAGCAGTTCTTC. Translating it yields CASSRDGRFFYNEQFF.

J is TRBJ2-5 and V is TRBV28, with D perhaps matching TRBD2 (5 bases). With 4 bases removed from V and 4 bases from J, the gap between germline ends came to 13 bases. Germline values: CDR1 MDHEN, CDR2 SYDVKM. CDR3 length: 14 residues. Here the CDR3 reads CASSSDGDGETQYF. CDR3 DNA sequence: TGTGCCAGCAGTTCGGACGGGGATGGAGAGACCCAGTACTTC.

This clonotype was seen ten or more times. The chain is built from TRBV11-2 and TRBJ2-1; D perhaps matches TRBD2 (6 bases). V was pared by 2 bases and J by 7 bases, with 15 bases between. The length of the CDR3 is 15 residues. CDR1 and CDR2 from the germline V gene are SGHAT and FQNNGV. The CDR3 coding sequence is TGTGCCAGCAGCTTACCCGGGAGAGGATGGAATGAGCAGTTCTTC. The encoded protein is CASSLPGRGWNEQFF.

The chain combines TRBV7-9 with TRBJ2-4; 7 bases are shared with TRBD2. Per germline, CDR1 SEHNR and CDR2 FQNEAQ (reference sequence). V was clipped by 5 bases and J by 10 bases; unmatched bases: 8. This CDR3 spans 13 amino acids. In DNA form, the CDR3 reads TGTGCCAGCAGCCCGAGCGCCGGGGGGATTCAGTACTTC. Protein sequence: CASSPSAGGIQYF.

This clonotype was recorded at least ten times. The chain is built from TRBV28 and TRBJ1-2; D uncertain. The CDR3 contains 12 residues. V was pared by 5 bases and J by 4 bases, with 8 bases between. Germline V lookup: CDR1 MDHEN, CDR2 SYDVKM. The CDR3 sequence is CASSETGYGYTF. In DNA, the CDR3 is TGTGCCAGCAGTGAGACGGGCTATGGCTACACCTTC.

This clonotype was seen repeatedly, ten times or more. CDR3 loop: CASSSQYSNQPQHF. The CDR3 DNA is TGTGCCAGCAGTTCCCAATATAGCAATCAGCCCCAGCATTTT. The chain recombines TRBV12-3 or TRBV12-4 with TRBJ1-5; D is uncertain. Trimming cost V 4 bases and J 0 bases, with 7 bases left between them. The CDR3 runs to 14 residues.

The rearrangement uses TRBV7-3 and TRBJ2-1, with 14 bases that match TRBD2. This CDR3 spans 16 amino acids. Looked up from germline, CDR1 is SGHTA and CDR2 is FQGTGA. V was clipped by 4 bases and J by 7 bases; unmatched bases: 6. Here the CDR3 DNA reads TGTGCCAGCAGCTGGACTAGCGGGGGGCCTTCGAATGAGCAGTTCTTC. This translates into CASSWTSGGPSNEQFF.

This clonotype was observed a handful of times. This chain uses TRBV4-1 with TRBJ1-5; no firm D call. The germline V gene encodes CDR1 MGHRA and CDR2 YSYEKL. This CDR3 region has 13 residues. The V end lost 2 bases, the J end lost 0 bases, and 2 bases lay between the germline ends. CDR3 in amino acids: CASSQFSNQPQHF. The CDR3 bases are TGCGCCAGCAGCCAATTTAGCAATCAGCCCCAGCATTTT.

This clonotype occurred a few times. CDR3 nucleotides: TGTGCCACCCGCAGGGAAGGGGAAAAACTGTTTTTT. Translated, it gives CATRREGEKLFF. The gene calls are TRBV10-3 and TRBJ1-4, with a weak D call TRBD1 (5 bases). This CDR3 comprises 12 residues. The V gene lost 10 bases and the J gene lost 8 bases, with 14 bases spanning the gap. The V gene's germline CDR1 is ENHRY and CDR2 SYGVKD.

This clonotype has ten or more counts. V gene TRBV28 combines with J gene TRBJ1-3; D is unclear. V was trimmed by 6 bases and J by 1 base, leaving 13 bases between them. This CDR3 comprises 15 residues. In germline, CDR1 is MDHEN, CDR2 SYDVKM. The DNA for the CDR3 is TGTGCCAGCAGAACCGCAGGCGGGTCTGGAAACACCATATATTTT. Translating it yields CASRTAGGSGNTIYF. Looking up the rest from reference TRBV28 and TRBJ1-3 gives the full variable domain: DVKVTQSSRYLVKRTGEKVFLECVQDMDHENMFWYRQDPGLGLRLIYFSYDVKMKEKGDIPEGYSVSREKKERFSLILESASTNQTSMYLCASRTAGGSGNTIYFGEGSWLTVV.

This clonotype has ten or more counts. The genes are TRBV20-1 and TRBJ1-1; 10 bases align to TRBD1. CDR1 and CDR2 from the germline V gene are DFQATT and SNEGSKA (reference sequence). The CDR3 extends over 15 amino acids. V shed 4 bases, J shed 6 bases, and the junction held 11 bases outside the gene matches. As DNA, the CDR3 is TGCAGTGCTAACAGTATCCGGGACAGGGGCCCTGAAGCTTTCTTT. Encoded protein: CSANSIRDRGPEAFF.